The 28 T cell receptor beta chains below all came from one sample that was sequenced in a study of CD8+ T cells in alopecia areata. The treatment denotes: oral pan-JAK inhibitor, 5-10 mg twice daily. TCR sequencing used cDNA made by reverse transcription of extracted RNA. TCRdb's table, derived via immunoSEQ multiplex PCR, lists solely in-frame clones and lacks some. The profile covers a few hundred thousand clones, with about three fifths appearing a single time and 0.93% taken by the ten largest. The source was CD4+ T cells sorted from blood, collected at week 52, from a patient treated with tofacitinib. The receptors derive from a human donor with alopecia areata.

CDR3 DNA sequence: TGTGCCAGCAGTGGTGAGGGGGGGCCCCAGCATTTT. Residues: CASSGEGGPQHF. V is TRBV25-1 and J is TRBJ1-5, with D possibly matching TRBD1 (6 bases). V dropped 4 bases and J dropped 9 bases, with 10 bases sitting between them. The length of the CDR3 is 12 residues. Germline V gene lookup returns CDR1 MGHDK and CDR2 SYGVNS.

The V call is TRBV6-5, the J call TRBJ1-2; TRBD1 matches 8 bases. The germline gives CDR1 MNHEY, CDR2 SVGAGI. Trimming cost V 0 bases and J 6 bases; bases outside gene matches: 6. This CDR3 region has 15 residues. CDR3 sequence: CASSYSSGGTDGYTF. CDR3 in DNA: TGTGCCAGCAGTTACTCATCAGGGGGCACGGATGGCTACACCTTC.

This rearrangement joins TRBV25-1 to TRBJ2-1, with 14 bases that match TRBD2. The CDR3 has 13 residues. J gave up 10 bases and V 6 bases, and 2 bases lay outside the gene matches. Germline V lookup: CDR1 MGHDK, CDR2 SYGVNS. The CDR3 sequence is CASRGLAGEEQFF. In DNA form, the CDR3 reads TGTGCCAGCAGGGGACTAGCGGGGGAGGAGCAGTTCTTC.

The chain is built from TRBV5-1 and TRBJ1-1; no clear D. Germline V gene sequence: CDR1 SGHRS, CDR2 YFSETQ. CDR3 size: 15 residues. V was shortened by 0 bases and J by 1 base, with 10 bases between the two germline ends. CDR3 sequence (DNA): TGCGCCAGCAGCTTGGAAGGACGGAAGAACACTGAAGCTTTCTTT. It is translated as CASSLEGRKNTEAFF.

This chain connects TRBV10-3 to TRBJ2-7; D is ambiguous. Germline V CDR1 and CDR2: ENHRY, SYGVKD. V gave up 6 bases and J gave up 6 bases, with 15 bases separating them. The length of the CDR3 is 13 residues. This chain's CDR3 is CAIRGGPNGEQYF. CDR3 coding DNA: TGTGCCATCAGGGGTGGACCTAATGGCGAGCAGTACTTC.

V usage is TRBV29-1 and J usage is TRBJ2-4, with 15 bases that match TRBD2. The V segment lost 3 bases and the J segment 11 bases; nucleotides outside the gene matches: 2. Germline loops: CDR1 SQVTM, CDR2 ANQGSEA. The CDR3 has 13 amino acids. This CDR3 reads CSVEGLAGGLQYF. CDR3 sequence (DNA): TGCAGCGTTGAGGGACTAGCGGGGGGTCTTCAGTACTTC.

This chain uses TRBV6-1 with TRBJ1-2, with no clear D. The CDR3 covers 11 residues. Trimming removed 8 bases at V and 2 bases at J, with 6 bases between. The germline gives CDR1 MNHNS, CDR2 SASEGT. The DNA for the CDR3 is TGTGCCAGCCTCAGGAACTATGGCTACACCTTC. It specifies CASLRNYGYTF.

This clone came up a few times. In DNA, the CDR3 is TGTGCCAGCAGCTCCAGTGGGGGCCGAAAGACCCAGTACTTC. Its protein product is CASSSSGGRKTQYF. V gene TRBV9 combines with J gene TRBJ2-5; possibly TRBD1 for D (6 bases). The germline CDR1 and CDR2 sequences are SGDLS and YYNGEE. Deletions cut 4 bases from V and 6 bases from J, with 16 bases between. The CDR3 totals 14 residues.

The chain has TRBV10-3 and TRBJ2-1, with 9 bases aligning to TRBD2. The ends lost 9 bases at V and 10 bases at J; junction bases unmatched: 16. This CDR3 is 15 amino acids long. CDR1 is ENHRY and CDR2 is SYGVKD in the germline V gene. CDR3 loop: CAIAEGGLASEEQFF. The CDR3 DNA reads as TGTGCCATTGCCGAGGGGGGACTAGCATCAGAGGAGCAGTTCTTC.

Only a few counts were recorded for this clone. V gene TRBV27 combines with J gene TRBJ2-4; D is unclear. V shed 5 bases and J shed 2 bases, with 10 bases lying between them. CDR1 and CDR2 (germline): MNHEY, SMNVEV (reference sequence). The CDR3 extends over 14 amino acids. CDR3 loop: CASSPQRTKNIQYF. DNA for the CDR3: TGTGCCAGCAGTCCTCAAAGGACCAAAAACATTCAGTACTTC.

V usage is TRBV6-6 and J usage is TRBJ2-3; D gene unclear. Germline V gene data show CDR1 as MNHNY and CDR2 as SVGAGI (reference sequence). Trimming took 0 bases from V and 6 from J, leaving 10 bases between them. The length of the CDR3 is 14 residues. The CDR3, as DNA: TGTGCCAGCAGTTACTCCTCTGTTGCGGATACGCAGTATTTT. Its protein product is CASSYSSVADTQYF.

The gene calls are TRBV30 and TRBJ1-2; D call uncertain. V was trimmed by 3 bases and J by 1 base, leaving 6 bases between them. CDR3 size: 12 residues. Germline CDR1 reads GTSNPN; CDR2 reads SVGIG (reference sequence). CDR3 loop: CAWSQLNYGYTF. CDR3 coding DNA: TGTGCCTGGAGCCAACTTAACTATGGCTACACCTTC.

The genes are TRBV20-1 and TRBJ1-2; unclear D gene. In germline, CDR1 is DFQATT, CDR2 SNEGSKA (reference sequence). The CDR3 totals 11 residues. The CDR3 sequence is CGGSGNYGYTF. The CDR3 nucleotides read TGCGGAGGGTCGGGGAACTATGGCTACACCTTC.

The chain uses TRBV2 and TRBJ2-7; perhaps TRBD1 as D (5 bases). Germline V lookup: CDR1 SNHLY, CDR2 FYNNEI. Trimming removed 3 bases at V and 2 bases at J, with 14 bases between. The CDR3 loop spans 15 amino acids. The CDR3 nucleotides read TGTGCCAGCAGTGACGCCCGACAGTTTCCCTACGAGCAGTACTTC. Translating it yields CASSDARQFPYEQYF.

Only one count was recorded for this clone. The chain joins TRBV2 to TRBJ2-1, with D possibly matching TRBD1 (6 bases). Trimming stripped 6 bases from V and 4 bases from J, with 13 bases between. The germline V gene encodes CDR1 SNHLY and CDR2 FYNNEI. The CDR3 length is 14 residues. CDR3 bases: TGTGCCAGCAGAAGACAGGACCCATACAATGAGCAGTTCTTC. Translating it yields CASRRQDPYNEQFF. The variable domain in full, completed from reference TRBV2 and TRBJ2-1, reads EPEVTQTPSHQVTQMGQEVILRCVPISNHLYFYWYRQILGQKVEFLVSFYNNEISEKSEIFDDQFSVERPDGSNFTLKIRSTKLEDSAMYFCASRRQDPYNEQFFGPGTRLTVL.

This sequence joins TRBV29-1 and TRBJ1-3; D is unresolved. The CDR3 consists of 13 residues. V lost 4 bases to trimming and J lost 0 bases, with 7 bases between them. The germline V gene has CDR1 SQVTM and CDR2 ANQGSEA. CDR3 sequence reads: CSVVFRSGNTIYF. CDR3 DNA: TGCAGCGTTGTATTCCGCTCTGGAAACACCATATATTTT.

This clone has a handful of counts. J is TRBJ2-7 and V is TRBV7-2; 8 bases fit TRBD2. CDR3 length: 15 residues. The V segment lost 0 bases and the J segment 6 bases; nucleotides outside the gene matches: 7. Germline CDR1 reads SGHTA; CDR2 reads FQGNSA. This CDR3 is CASSLASGGGGEQYF. CDR3 bases: TGTGCCAGCAGCTTAGCCAGCGGGGGCGGCGGCGAGCAGTACTTC.

In nucleotides, the CDR3 is TGTGCCTGGAGTGGGGCGATCTATGGCTACACCTTC. Translated, it gives CAWSGAIYGYTF. V usage is TRBV30 and J usage is TRBJ1-2; no firm D call. The V gene's germline CDR1 is GTSNPN and CDR2 SVGIG (reference sequence). V was pared by 1 base and J by 4 bases, with 7 bases between. CDR3 length: 12 amino acids.

The genes are TRBV2 and TRBJ2-3; perhaps TRBD1 as D (6 bases). Germline CDR1 is SNHLY and CDR2 is FYNNEI. V was shortened by 6 bases and J by 2 bases, with 21 bases between the two germline ends. CDR3 length: 17 amino acids. The CDR3 reads CASRELGTRSATDTQYF. DNA of the CDR3: TGTGCCAGCAGGGAGCTCGGGACACGGAGTGCCACAGATACGCAGTATTTT.

This clone has only a few counts. The CDR3 DNA reads as TGTGCCAGCAGCTTAGGACGGGGCCTCAGCACAGATACGCAGTATTTT. It yields the protein CASSLGRGLSTDTQYF. This chain uses TRBV7-2 with TRBJ2-3; D possibly matches TRBD1 or TRBD2 (5 bases each). The CDR3 has 16 residues. The V gene's germline CDR1 is SGHTA and CDR2 FQGNSA. Between the trimmed V and J ends, which lost 1 base and 0 bases, there was a span of 11 bases.

The chain is built from TRBV30 and TRBJ1-1, with D uncertain. This CDR3 region has 11 residues. Germline V gives CDR1 GTSNPN, CDR2 SVGIG (reference sequence). Trimming removed 4 bases from V and 7 bases from J, with 10 bases in between. This CDR3 is CAWKNPNEAFF. CDR3 nucleotides: TGTGCCTGGAAGAATCCCAATGAAGCTTTCTTT.

This clone was recorded only once. This chain links TRBV7-2 with TRBJ2-6, with D hard to call. Germline CDR1 and CDR2: SGHTA and FQGNSA. Trimming removed 3 bases from V and 1 base from J, with 7 bases in between. The CDR3 runs 15 residues. CDR3 DNA sequence: TGTGCCAGCAGCTTGATAAGTTCTGGGGCCAACGTCCTGACTTTC. This sequence encodes CASSLISSGANVLTF.

The J gene is TRBJ1-5, the V gene TRBV15; TRBD1 aligns across 9 bases. This CDR3 spans 16 amino acids. Looked up from germline, CDR1 is LNHNV and CDR2 is YYDKDF (reference sequence). V gave up 6 bases and J gave up 5 bases; unmatched junction bases: 11. Here the CDR3 reads CATRATTGGSHQPQHF. CDR3 DNA sequence: TGTGCCACCAGAGCTACAACAGGGGGCAGCCATCAGCCCCAGCATTTT.

The chain combines TRBV7-2 with TRBJ1-5, with no clear D. CDR1 is SGHTA, CDR2 FQGNSA, per germline. CDR3 length: 14 residues. V shed 5 bases and J shed 4 bases, with 12 bases lying between them. CDR3 DNA sequence: TGTGCCAGCAGCCCGGATCAGAGGAATCAGCCCCAGCATTTT. Its protein is CASSPDQRNQPQHF.

V and J are TRBV10-3 and TRBJ2-3; the D gene could be TRBD1 or TRBD2 (6 bases each). V was cut by 10 bases and J by 5 bases, with 22 bases left in between. Looked up from germline, CDR1 is ENHRY and CDR2 is SYGVKD. The CDR3 covers 15 residues. The CDR3: CATGPDRGVGDTQYF. The CDR3, as DNA: TGTGCCACCGGCCCAGATAGGGGGGTTGGAGATACGCAGTATTTT.

This clone has a single count. This sequence joins TRBV4-1 and TRBJ1-1; D not certain. The CDR3 sequence is 14 residues long. Between the trimmed V and J ends, which lost 0 bases and 4 bases, there was a span of 9 bases. The germline gives CDR1 MGHRA, CDR2 YSYEKL. The CDR3 DNA follows: TGCGCCAGCAGCCAAGAATCCCGGCTCACTGAAGCTTTCTTT. Translated, it gives CASSQESRLTEAFF.

The chain combines TRBV5-6 with TRBJ1-1; D is perhaps TRBD1 (5 bases). The CDR3 extends over 18 amino acids. CDR1 SGHDT and CDR2 YYEEEE come from the germline V gene. The V end was cut by 4 bases, the J end by 1 base, with 23 bases between. CDR3 nucleotide sequence: TGTGCCAGCAGCCCCGCGATGCGGGGAGTGGGGGAGAACACTGAAGCTTTCTTT. Amino acids: CASSPAMRGVGENTEAFF.

The chain employs TRBV9 and TRBJ2-7; a weak D match, TRBD2 (5 bases). With 0 bases removed from V and 6 bases from J, the gap between germline ends came to 19 bases. Germline V gene data show CDR1 as SGDLS and CDR2 as YYNGEE. The CDR3 contains 16 residues. The CDR3 sequence: CASSVDPLLVPLEQYF. The CDR3 DNA reads as TGTGCCAGCAGCGTAGACCCCTTACTAGTACCCCTCGAGCAGTACTTC.